A selection of T cell receptor beta chains follows, all from one sample in a study of blood T cells in healthy people across ages. One entry per CDR3 protein, called by TCRdb with MiXCR from the 5' RACE reads. The repertoire holds fewer than 950,000 distinct CDR3 sequences, with about 55% as singletons. Input material: blood. These receptors originate from an older man in good health. Both conserved end residues are part of each CDR3. Fields, in order: clone size, D gene, J gene, V gene, CDR3 protein, CDR3 DNA. A D gene is named only where the DNA matches it firmly. A row's size may be missing; if present it is once, few, many or a size class.

-	TRBD1	TRBJ1-1	TRBV28	CASSPRQGRAEAFF	TGTGCCAGCAGTCCCAGACAGGGTCGAGCTGAAGCTTTCTTT
-	-	TRBJ2-5	TRBV15	CATSRASGSQETQYF	TGTGCCACCAGCAGAGCCAGCGGCTCCCAAGAGACCCAGTACTTC
few	-	TRBJ2-7	TRBV10-2	CASRPSVNEQYF	TGCGCCAGCAGACCTAGCGTGAACGAGCAGTACTTC
-	-	TRBJ2-3	TRBV27	CASSSRLVGYAYF	TGTGCCAGCAGTTCGCGACTAGTCGGATACGCGTATTTT
-	TRBD2	TRBJ2-1	TRBV29-1	CSVGRTSGPNEQFF	TGCAGCGTTGGTCGGACTAGCGGGCCAAATGAGCAGTTCTTC
-	-	TRBJ2-3	TRBV6-2/TRBV6-3	CASSYEPKKITDTQYF	TGTGCCAGCAGTTACGAACCAAAAAAGATCACAGATACGCAGTATTTT
-	TRBD2	TRBJ2-5	TRBV12-3/TRBV12-4	CASIRGRASRETQYF	TGTGCCAGCATCCGCGGGAGGGCGTCACGGGAGACCCAGTACTTC
-	-	TRBJ1-2	TRBV20-1	CSARPEKGGGYTF	TGCAGTGCTAGACCTGAGAAGGGTGGTGGCTACACCTTC
-	-	TRBJ2-2	TRBV27	CASSPGAAFTGELFF	TGTGCCAGCAGTCCCGGGGCAGCGTTCACCGGGGAGCTGTTTTTT
-	-	TRBJ2-3	TRBV11-1	CASSFSSVADTQYF	TGTGCCAGCAGCTTTAGTAGTGTGGCTGATACGCAGTATTTT
-	-	TRBJ1-4	TRBV7-2	CASSAVRGEKLFF	TGTGCCAGCAGCGCCGTACGGGGGGAAAAACTGTTTTTT
-	TRBD1	TRBJ1-2	TRBV29-1	CSVTPTGSRGYTF	TGCAGCGTTACGCCGACAGGGAGTAGAGGCTACACCTTC
-	-	TRBJ2-3	TRBV4-1	CASRTILVDITDTQYF	TGCGCCAGCCGGACTATACTAGTGGACATCACAGATACGCAGTATTTT
-	-	TRBJ1-6	TRBV20-1	CSARPASSYNSPLHF	TGCAGTGCCAGACCAGCAAGCTCCTATAATTCACCCCTCCACTTT
-	TRBD1	TRBJ2-3	TRBV20-1	CSAVTGQGGHRYAYF	TGCAGTGCTGTCACGGGACAGGGAGGCCACAGATACGCGTATTTT
-	TRBD1	TRBJ2-6	TRBV15	CATSRGQGVTSGANVLTF	TGTGCCACCAGCAGAGGACAGGGGGTGACCTCTGGGGCCAACGTCCTGACTTTC
-	TRBD2	TRBJ2-3	TRBV7-9	CAGSSGLRERNAYF	TGTGCCGGCAGCTCCGGGTTGCGGGAGCGGAACGCGTATTTT
few	TRBD2	TRBJ2-5	TRBV20-1	CSATSHWTSGRQETQYF	TGCAGTGCTACCTCCCACTGGACTAGCGGGAGACAAGAGACCCAGTACTTC
medium-sized	TRBD2	TRBJ2-7	TRBV7-9	CASSWEGEQYF	TGTGCCAGCAGCTGGGAGGGCGAGCAGTACTTC
few	TRBD1	TRBJ2-6	TRBV20-1	CSAYDRAGANVLTF	TGCAGTGCTTACGACAGGGCCGGGGCCAACGTCCTGACTTTC
-	TRBD1	TRBJ1-4	TRBV7-9	CASSRGDSEKLFF	TGTGCCAGCAGCCGCGGGGACAGCGAAAAACTGTTTTTT
few	TRBD2	TRBJ2-1	TRBV5-1	CASSPPQVGGYNEQFF	TGCGCCAGCAGCCCGCCCCAGGTGGGGGGGTACAATGAGCAGTTCTTC
few	TRBD1	TRBJ1-6	TRBV12-3/TRBV12-4	CASSSLTGPSSYNSPLHF	TGTGCCAGCAGTTCCCTGACAGGGCCGAGCTCCTATAATTCACCCCTCCACTTT
-	-	TRBJ2-1	TRBV28	CASRTGTQQYNEQFF	TGTGCCAGCAGAACCGGGACCCAACAGTACAATGAGCAGTTCTTC
many	-	TRBJ1-2	TRBV9	CASSVGSYQDRGYTF	TGTGCCAGCAGCGTAGGCTCGTATCAGGACCGTGGCTACACCTTC
few	-	TRBJ1-2	TRBV30	CAWSLPTPSTYGYTF	TGTGCCTGGAGTCTCCCCACCCCTAGCACATATGGCTACACCTTC
few	-	TRBJ2-7	TRBV2	CASSEAGSGFYEQYF	TGTGCCAGCAGTGAAGCGGGAAGCGGTTTCTACGAGCAGTACTTC
few	-	TRBJ1-1	TRBV12-3/TRBV12-4	CASSFWRGVNTEAFF	TGTGCCAGCAGTTTCTGGAGGGGAGTAAACACTGAAGCTTTCTTT
-	-	TRBJ2-1	TRBV9	CASSAPFLGASTYNEQFF	TGTGCCAGCAGCGCTCCGTTCCTTGGGGCTAGCACCTACAATGAGCAGTTCTTC
-	-	TRBJ2-2	TRBV12-3/TRBV12-4	CASSFWKNTGELFF	TGTGCCAGCAGTTTCTGGAAGAACACCGGGGAGCTGTTTTTT
-	TRBD2	TRBJ2-3	TRBV7-9	CASYSGTSGDTQYF	TGTGCCAGCTACTCCGGGACTAGTGGAGATACGCAGTATTTT
-	TRBD1	TRBJ2-3	TRBV5-1	CASSPGTGVYTQYF	TGCGCCAGCAGCCCCGGGACAGGGGTGTATACGCAGTATTTT
-	-	TRBJ1-6	TRBV27	CASRKGAYNSPLHF	TGTGCCAGCAGGAAGGGGGCCTATAATTCACCCCTCCACTTT
-	TRBD2	TRBJ2-1	TRBV20-1	CSARDGIAGVKNEQFF	TGCAGTGCTAGAGATGGAATAGCGGGAGTAAAGAATGAGCAGTTCTTC
-	TRBD2	TRBJ2-1	TRBV6-6	CASTARREREVFF	TGTGCCAGCACCGCACGGAGGGAGCGGGAGGTGTTCTTC
-	-	TRBJ1-5	TRBV3-1	CASSPGPSRGNQPQHF	TGTGCCAGCAGCCCAGGGCCTTCCAGGGGCAATCAGCCCCAGCATTTT
few	-	TRBJ2-5	TRBV11-1	CASGAGLQETQYF	TGTGCCAGCGGCGCAGGGCTACAAGAGACCCAGTACTTC
-	-	TRBJ2-7	TRBV7-2	CACSLTGMYEQYF	TGTGCCTGCAGCTTAACAGGGATGTACGAGCAGTACTTC
few	-	TRBJ2-4	TRBV4-1	CASSQGGGGNIQYF	TGCGCCAGCAGCCAAGGTGGAGGGGGAAACATTCAGTACTTC
-	-	TRBJ1-5	TRBV24-1	CATSDAGASQPQHF	TGTGCCACCAGTGATGCGGGGGCGAGTCAGCCCCAGCATTTT
-	TRBD2	TRBJ2-1	TRBV29-1	CSAEGLAGEFSYSEQFF	TGCAGCGCTGAGGGACTAGCGGGAGAATTCTCCTACAGTGAGCAGTTCTTC
-	-	TRBJ2-3	TRBV21-1	CASSKSKQGRRHRYAYF	TGTGCCAGCAGCAAAAGTAAGCAGGGGCGGAGGCACAGATACGCGTATTTT
few	-	TRBJ1-2	TRBV11-1	CASSFVSLFNYGYTF	TGTGCCAGCAGCTTCGTTTCCTTATTCAACTATGGCTACACCTTC
-	TRBD2	TRBJ2-7	TRBV18	CASSPRGPTSGDQYF	TGTGCCAGCTCACCAAGAGGCCCAACTAGCGGAGACCAGTACTTC
-	-	TRBJ2-7	TRBV18	CASSPAGSYEQYF	TGTGCCAGCTCCCCGGCAGGCTCCTACGAGCAGTACTTC
-	TRBD1	TRBJ1-5	TRBV6-1	CASRDRETGQPQHF	TGTGCCAGCAGGGACAGGGAAACAGGTCAGCCCCAGCATTTT
-	-	TRBJ2-7	TRBV7-8	CASSSRLTSSHEQYF	TGTGCCAGCAGCTCAAGGCTAACGAGCTCCCACGAGCAGTACTTC
few	TRBD1	TRBJ1-1	TRBV7-2	CASSRDSANTEAFF	TGTGCCAGCAGCCGGGACAGTGCGAACACTGAAGCTTTCTTT
-	TRBD1	TRBJ1-6	TRBV5-6	CASSRLDREPYNSPLHF	TGTGCCAGCAGTCGGTTGGACAGGGAACCCTATAATTCACCCCTCCACTTT
few	TRBD2	TRBJ2-1	TRBV7-6	CASSISGTHNEQFF	TGTGCCAGCAGCATTAGCGGGACCCACAATGAGCAGTTCTTC
-	TRBD1	TRBJ2-7	TRBV5-1	CASSWPGQDYEQYF	TGCGCCAGCAGCTGGCCCGGACAGGACTACGAGCAGTACTTC
-	TRBD2	TRBJ2-7	TRBV10-3	CAISGTSGRPHEQYF	TGTGCCATCAGTGGAACTAGCGGGAGGCCTCACGAGCAGTACTTC
once	TRBD2	TRBJ2-7	TRBV2	CASILRLAGEQYF	TGTGCCAGCATTCTAAGACTAGCTGGCGAGCAGTACTTC
few	TRBD1	TRBJ1-2	TRBV20-1	CSATSAGQLYYGYTF	TGCAGTGCCACCTCAGCGGGACAGCTATACTATGGCTACACCTTC